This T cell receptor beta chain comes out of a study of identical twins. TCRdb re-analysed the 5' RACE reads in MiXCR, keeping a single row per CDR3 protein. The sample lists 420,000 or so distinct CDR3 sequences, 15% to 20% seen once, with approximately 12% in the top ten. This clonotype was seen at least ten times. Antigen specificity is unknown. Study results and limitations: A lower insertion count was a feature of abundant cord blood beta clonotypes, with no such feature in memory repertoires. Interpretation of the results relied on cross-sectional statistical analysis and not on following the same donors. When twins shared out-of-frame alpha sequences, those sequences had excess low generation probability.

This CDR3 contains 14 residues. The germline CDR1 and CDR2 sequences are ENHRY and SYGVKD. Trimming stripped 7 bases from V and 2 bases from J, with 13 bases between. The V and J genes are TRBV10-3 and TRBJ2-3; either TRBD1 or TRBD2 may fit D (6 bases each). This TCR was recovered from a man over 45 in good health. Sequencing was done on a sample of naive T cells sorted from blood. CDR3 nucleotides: TGTGCCATCAAGTGGCGGGACAACACAGATACGCAGTATTTT. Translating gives CAIKWRDNTDTQYF.